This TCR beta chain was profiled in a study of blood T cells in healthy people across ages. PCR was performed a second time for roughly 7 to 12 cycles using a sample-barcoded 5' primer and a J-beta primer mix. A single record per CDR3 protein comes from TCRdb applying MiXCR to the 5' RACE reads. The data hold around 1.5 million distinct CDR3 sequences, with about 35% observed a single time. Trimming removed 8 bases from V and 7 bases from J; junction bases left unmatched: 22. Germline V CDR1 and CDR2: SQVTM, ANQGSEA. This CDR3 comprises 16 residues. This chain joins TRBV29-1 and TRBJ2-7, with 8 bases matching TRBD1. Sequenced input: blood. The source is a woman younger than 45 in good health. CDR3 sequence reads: CSIPQGRGRRVNEQYF. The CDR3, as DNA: TGCAGCATCCCACAGGGCAGGGGGCGAAGAGTCAATGAGCAGTACTTC.